Included here is one TCR beta chain sequence, with context. Antigen: not known. TCRdb fed the 5' RACE reads into MiXCR, producing one record per CDR3 protein. The sample lists just under 550,000 distinct CDR3 sequences, over 12% seen once, with about 0.4% in the top ten. These data come from a study of identical twins. This CDR3 contains 12 residues. The germline V gene has CDR1 MDHEN and CDR2 SYDVKM. V shed 6 bases and J shed 3 bases, with 9 bases lying between them. Study observations and caveats: Among monozygotic twins, out-of-frame TCR alpha sharing exceeded what models predicted. Out-of-frame alpha sequences common to twins exhibited a surplus of low generation probability. Cord blood beta clonotypes present at high abundance carried fewer insertions; no such pattern appeared in memory repertoires.

The sample was also reused in another study, on yellow fever vaccine responses in identical twins. That study adds: Among the twins, the vaccine T cell response reportedly seemed partly convergent and partly personalized.

This sequence originates from a woman aged 18-29 years in good health. V and J are TRBV28 and TRBJ2-7, with D unresolved. The sequencing sample was made of CD4+ T cells sorted from blood. CDR3 loop: CASSARDYEQYF. Written as DNA, the CDR3 is TGTGCCAGCAGCGCAAGGGACTACGAGCAGTACTTC.